These 11 T cell receptor beta chains originate from one sample sequenced in a study of CD8 T cells in Susac syndrome. Reverse transcription of roughly 0.45 to 1 ug RNA was performed with random hexamers. TCRdb re-derived calls from the immunoSEQ multiplex PCR reads in MiXCR, one entry per CDR3 protein. Here the sample spans 250,000 or so distinct CDR3 sequences, roughly 93% being singletons. The sample consisted of CD4+ T cells from PBMCs. Receptor source: a human donor with multiple sclerosis.

The table lists this clonotype with a count of one. The V gene is TRBV30, the J gene TRBJ2-5; 11 bases agree with TRBD2. Germline values: CDR1 GTSNPN, CDR2 SVGIG (reference sequence). The J segment lost 5 bases and the V segment lost 2 bases, leaving 22 bases of the junction unmatched. This CDR3 contains 20 residues. DNA for the CDR3: TGTGCCTGGAGTCCCCGGCGGCCAGGAGTTATAGCGGGAGGGGGGGAGACCCAGTACTTC. Translating gives CAWSPRRPGVIAGGGETQYF. The complete variable domain, with remaining parts taken from reference TRBV30 and TRBJ2-5, reads SQTIHQWPATLVQPVGSPLSLECTVEGTSNPNLYWYRQAAGRGLQLLFYSVGIGQISSEVPQNLSASRPQDRQFILSSKKLLLSDSGFYLCAWSPRRPGVIAGGGETQYFGPGTRLLVL.

V and J are TRBV7-8 and TRBJ1-5, with unresolved D. V was clipped by 0 bases and J by 5 bases, with 8 bases between them. This CDR3 has 14 residues. Per the germline V gene, CDR1 is SGHVS and CDR2 is FQNEAQ. The CDR3 DNA reads as TGTGCCAGCAGCTTAGCAGGGTACGATCAGCCCCAGCATTTT. It is translated as CASSLAGYDQPQHF.

This chain links TRBV29-1 with TRBJ1-4; TRBD1 matches 7 bases. CDR3 length: 15 residues. The V segment lost 0 bases and the J segment 11 bases; nucleotides outside the gene matches: 12. Germline-derived CDR1 and CDR2 are SQVTM and ANQGSEA. CDR3 DNA sequence: TGCAGCGTTGAAGATAGCAGACAGGGCTCAGGTAAACTGTTTTTT. Translation gives CSVEDSRQGSGKLFF. Drawing the rest from reference TRBV29-1 and TRBJ1-4, the complete variable domain is SAVISQKPSRDICQRGTSLTIQCQVDSQVTMMFWYRQQPGQSLTLIATANQGSEATYESGFVIDKFPISRPNLTFSTLTVSNMSPEDSSIYLCSVEDSRQGSGKLFFGSGTQLSVL.

The J gene is TRBJ2-1, the V gene TRBV3-1, with 9 bases identical to TRBD2. This CDR3 is 15 amino acids long. Germline V CDR1 and CDR2: LGHDT, YNNKEL (reference sequence). Trimming at V came to 9 bases and at J to 6 bases, leaving 12 bases not matched to a gene. The DNA for the CDR3 is TGTGCCAGTGGGGGAGCGGGAGGACTTTCCAATGAGCAGTTCTTC. It is translated as CASGGAGGLSNEQFF.

This chain connects TRBV19 to TRBJ2-2; TRBD1 agrees at 7 bases. The CDR3 sequence is 16 residues long. Germline V gene lookup returns CDR1 LNHDA and CDR2 SQIVND (reference sequence). Germline trimming cut 3 bases from V and 8 bases from J; bases unmatched to any gene: 12. The CDR3 reads CASSILGQTKSGELFF. Written as DNA, the CDR3 is TGTGCCAGTAGTATCCTGGGACAGACCAAATCTGGGGAGCTGTTTTTT.

This chain joins TRBV25-1 and TRBJ1-1; the match to TRBD1 covers 8 bases. V shed 6 bases and J 5 bases; nucleotides not matched to a gene: 8. The CDR3 spans 14 residues. In germline, CDR1 is MGHDK, CDR2 SYGVNS. CDR3 region: CASSPGGVGTEAFF. DNA for the CDR3: TGTGCCAGCAGCCCAGGGGGCGTAGGGACTGAAGCTTTCTTT.

This chain links TRBV9 with TRBJ2-1, with D hard to call. V was cut by 0 bases and J by 5 bases, with 12 bases left in between. This CDR3 region has 15 residues. Germline V CDR1 and CDR2: SGDLS, YYNGEE. The CDR3: CASSVATLGNNEQFF. In nucleotides, the CDR3 is TGTGCCAGCAGCGTAGCTACCTTGGGGAACAATGAGCAGTTCTTC.

The chain is built from TRBV6-5 and TRBJ1-2; D may be TRBD1 (6 bases). V was shortened by 2 bases and J by 6 bases, with 10 bases between the two germline ends. Per the germline V gene, CDR1 is MNHEY and CDR2 is SVGAGI. CDR3 length equals 13 residues. CDR3 sequence: CASSYLNRDGYTF. DNA for the CDR3: TGTGCCAGCAGTTACCTGAACAGGGATGGCTACACCTTC.

This sequence joins TRBV4-2 and TRBJ2-2, with D possibly matching TRBD2 (6 bases). Trimming took 0 bases from V and 0 from J, leaving 8 bases between them. The CDR3 runs 16 residues. Germline CDR1 LGHNA, CDR2 YNFKEQ. This CDR3 is CASSQDGGANTGELFF. DNA for the CDR3: TGTGCCAGCAGCCAAGACGGCGGGGCGAACACCGGGGAGCTGTTTTTT.

This clonotype appeared a single time. This chain links TRBV29-1 with TRBJ2-3; no reliable D call. Germline V gene data show CDR1 as SQVTM and CDR2 as ANQGSEA. The CDR3 covers 12 residues. V was cut by 6 bases and J by 11 bases, with 18 bases left in between. The CDR3 DNA reads as TGCAGCGTAGAAAGGACCGTGCCGGGGCAGTATTTT. Residues: CSVERTVPGQYF.

The rearrangement links TRBV20-1 to TRBJ1-2, with 7 bases fitting TRBD1. The CDR3 consists of 14 residues. V lost 1 base to trimming and J lost 7 bases; unmatched junction nucleotides: 9. Germline CDR1 DFQATT, CDR2 SNEGSKA (reference sequence). Here the CDR3 reads CSARVPDRVSGYTF. CDR3 sequence (DNA): TGCAGTGCTAGAGTCCCAGACAGGGTTAGTGGCTACACCTTC.